This T cell receptor beta chain came from a study of blood T cell repertoires in COVID-19. Germline assignment: CDR1 LGHDT and CDR2 YNNKEL (reference sequence). Trimming cost V 4 bases and J 5 bases, with 11 bases left between them. The CDR3 consists of 13 residues. Measured with immunoSEQ multiplex PCR; TCRdb has only the in-frame clones, and not every one. The sample has about 230,000 clones; around 82% are singletons. Material for sequencing was peripheral blood. This sequence was found in a man aged 35 to 55 with active or convalescent COVID-19. V usage is TRBV3-1 (or the pseudogene TRBV3-2) and J usage is TRBJ1-1; possibly TRBD1 for D (5 bases). The CDR3 DNA reads TGTGCCAGCAGCCCGGGGACTTCGACTGAAGCTTTCTTT. This sequence encodes CASSPGTSTEAFF.